The 17 T cell receptor beta chains presented below share a single source sample, sequenced in a study of long-term antiretroviral therapy in people with HIV. Sequencing used immunoSEQ v3.0 at survey level. The data were produced by immunoSEQ multiplex PCR, yet TCRdb's version contains in-frame clones alone and is incomplete. Of around 25,000 clones in the sample, around 81% were seen once. Sample: unsorted PBMCs, taken at the start of antiretroviral therapy, before treatment. Source of these receptors: a woman under 30 with HIV.

The chain employs TRBV15 and TRBJ2-3, with 7 positions matching TRBD2. CDR1 LNHNV and CDR2 YYDKDF come from the germline V gene (reference sequence). Trimming cost V 1 base and J 4 bases; bases outside gene matches: 8. This CDR3 comprises 16 residues. The CDR3 region is CATSRVFREVPDTQYF. The CDR3 DNA is TGTGCCACCAGCAGAGTCTTCCGGGAGGTCCCAGATACGCAGTATTTT.

The J gene is TRBJ1-2, the V gene TRBV11-2, with 10 bases aligning to TRBD1. The CDR3 has 16 amino acids. The V gene end was trimmed by 2 bases and the J gene end by 0 bases; junction bases not matched to a gene: 3. Germline V CDR1 and CDR2: SGHAT, FQNNGV. The DNA for the CDR3 is TGTGCCAGCAGCTTATGGGGGACAGGGGCTAACTATGGCTACACCTTC. Translated: CASSLWGTGANYGYTF.

The genes are TRBV28 and TRBJ1-2; D remains unclear. The germline gives CDR1 MDHEN, CDR2 SYDVKM. V lost 2 bases to trimming and J lost 8 bases, with 12 bases between them. CDR3 length: 13 residues. CDR3 in amino acids: CASSLAGDGGYTF. CDR3 bases: TGTGCCAGCAGTTTAGCCGGCGACGGGGGCTACACCTTC.

As to this clone: The junction differs from germline at one of its ends, possibly a read error. The rearrangement uses TRBV5-4 and TRBJ2-1; a weak D match, TRBD1 (6 bases). The V gene's germline CDR1 is SGHNT and CDR2 YYREEE (reference sequence). This CDR3 contains 15 residues. This CDR3 is CASSQGQGPFDEQFF. The CDR3 nucleotides are TGCGCCAGCAGCCAAGGGCAGGGGCCATTCGATGAGCAGTTCTTC.

The CDR3 bases are TGTGCCAGTAGTATAGTTCTTGGGAACACTGAAGCTTTCTTT. It is translated as CASSIVLGNTEAFF. The chain links TRBV19 to TRBJ1-1; D not resolved. V lost 1 base and J lost 1, with 7 bases in between. Germline CDR1 LNHDA, CDR2 SQIVND (reference sequence). CDR3 length equals 14 residues.

This clone has a handful of counts. V usage is TRBV5-6 and J usage is TRBJ1-2, with 8 bases that match TRBD1. This CDR3 has 13 residues. CDR1 is SGHDT, CDR2 YYEEEE, per germline. V dropped 3 bases and J dropped 3; count of bases not matched to a gene: 1. The CDR3 here is CASSSGQDYGYTF. The CDR3 nucleotides are TGTGCCAGCAGCTCGGGACAGGACTATGGCTACACCTTC.

The chain has TRBV28 and TRBJ2-7; D call uncertain. CDR1 and CDR2 from the germline V gene are MDHEN and SYDVKM. CDR3 length: 16 residues. The germline V and J ends were trimmed by 6 bases and 6 bases, with 24 bases remaining between them. In DNA form, the CDR3 reads TGTGCCAGCAGGGACCCGAAGATCATTAAAGGGATCGAGCAGTACTTC. It specifies CASRDPKIIKGIEQYF.

The J gene is TRBJ1-2, the V gene TRBV7-6; no definite D call. The CDR3 is made up of 15 amino acids. V lost 1 base, J lost 6 bases, and 15 bases lay in between. CDR1 is SGHVS and CDR2 is FNYEAQ in the germline V gene. The CDR3 DNA follows: TGTGCCAGCAGCTTAGGGCTTGCGTCCGGCGATGGCTACACCTTC. It yields the protein CASSLGLASGDGYTF.

The rearrangement joins TRBV19 to TRBJ2-7, with D tentatively TRBD2 (6 bases). There are 15 residues in the CDR3. CDR1 LNHDA and CDR2 SQIVND come from the germline V gene (reference sequence). V lost 6 bases, J lost 2 bases, and 17 bases lay in between. The CDR3 bases are TGTGCCAGTAGCAAAGCACGGGGGACCCCCTACGAGCAGTACTTC. This codes for CASSKARGTPYEQYF.

V usage is TRBV11-3 and J usage is TRBJ2-1; TRBD1 is a possible D gene (5 bases). Trimming stripped 8 bases from V and 5 bases from J, with 19 bases between. CDR3 size: 15 residues. Per the germline V gene, CDR1 is SGHNT and CDR2 is YENEEA. The CDR3 here is CASATGFSGDNEQFF. CDR3 nucleotides: TGTGCCAGCGCAACAGGCTTTAGTGGCGACAATGAGCAGTTCTTC.

Comment on this clone: The sample has other DNA sequences that encode this CDR3 too. CDR3 in amino acids: CASSLGGYGYTF. As DNA, the CDR3 is TGTGCCAGCAGTTTAGGCGGCTATGGCTACACCTTC. V is TRBV28 and J is TRBJ1-2, with D unclear. The germline CDR1 and CDR2 sequences are MDHEN and SYDVKM. V was pared by 2 bases and J by 4 bases, with 5 bases between. The CDR3 length is 12 residues.

V usage is TRBV6-5 and J usage is TRBJ1-2; D gene ambiguous. CDR1 MNHEY and CDR2 SVGAGI come from the germline V gene. The CDR3 is made up of 13 amino acids. With 6 bases removed from V and 2 bases from J, the gap between germline ends came to 10 bases. As DNA, the CDR3 is TGTGCCAGCAGCCCCGATGAGAACTATGGCTACACCTTC. Translation gives CASSPDENYGYTF.

The V call is TRBV18, the J call TRBJ2-5; 11 bases align to TRBD2. CDR3 size: 14 residues. Unmatched junction bases numbered 5, after V lost 6 bases and J lost 5 bases. CDR1 and CDR2 from the germline V gene are KGHSH and LQKENI. In nucleotides, the CDR3 is TGTGCCAGCTCCCGAACTAGCGGGAGTGAGACCCAGTACTTC. This translates into CASSRTSGSETQYF.

The rearrangement uses TRBV29-1 and TRBJ2-3, with D possibly matching TRBD2 (6 bases). This CDR3 spans 11 amino acids. Germline-derived CDR1 and CDR2 are SQVTM and ANQGSEA. V was trimmed by 5 bases and J by 3 bases, leaving 6 bases between them. As DNA, the CDR3 is TGCAGCGTTCGGGAGACAGATACGCAGTATTTT. Residues: CSVRETDTQYF.

V is TRBV5-1 and J is TRBJ2-3; 11 bases line up with TRBD2. Germline V gene data show CDR1 as SGHRS and CDR2 as YFSETQ. The length of the CDR3 is 17 residues. Losses at the gene ends were 0 bases for V and 0 bases for J; bases not matched to a gene: 3. CDR3 bases: TGCGCCAGCAGCTTGGTCACTAGCGGGGGTAGCACAGATACGCAGTATTTT. Protein product: CASSLVTSGGSTDTQYF.

The CDR3: CASRGQGGGNTIYF. As DNA, the CDR3 is TGTGCCAGCAGGGGACAGGGAGGAGGAAACACCATATATTTT. The gene calls are TRBV6-6 and TRBJ1-3, with 9 positions matching TRBD1. The CDR3 is 14 residues long. The germline CDR1 and CDR2 sequences are MNHNY and SVGAGI (reference sequence). The ends lost 6 bases at V and 4 bases at J; junction bases unmatched: 4.

CDR3 sequence reads: CASSEGRAEAFF. The CDR3 nucleotides are TGTGCCAGCAGTGAAGGGAGGGCTGAAGCTTTCTTT. J is TRBJ1-1 and V is TRBV6-1; D not certain. CDR1 and CDR2 (germline): MNHNS, SASEGT. The ends were cut back, 1 base at V and 6 bases at J, with 6 bases in the middle. This CDR3 comprises 12 residues.